The 3 T cell receptor beta chains below were found in one sample sequenced in a study of cytomegalovirus exposure and HLA in healthy donors. Vbeta (60) and Jbeta (13) primers were used in the PCR. TCRdb's table, derived via immunoSEQ multiplex PCR, lists solely in-frame clones and lacks some. In the table there are 65,000 to 75,000 clones, roughly two thirds of which are singletons. Specimen: PBMCs. These receptors were collected from a man aged 35 to 55 in good health and CMV-seropositive.

The chain is built from TRBV5-1 and TRBJ2-7; 11 bases fit TRBD2. Trimming at V came to 3 bases and at J to 1 base, leaving 6 bases not matched to a gene. This CDR3 is 16 amino acids long. Germline V gene sequence: CDR1 SGHRS, CDR2 YFSETQ. The CDR3 coding sequence is TGCGCCAGCAGCTCTAGCGGGGGGATCGGGTCCTACGAGCAGTACTTC. Its translation: CASSSSGGIGSYEQYF. Complete variable domain (other parts from reference TRBV5-1 and TRBJ2-7): KAGVTQTPRYLIKTRGQQVTLSCSPISGHRSVSWYQQTPGQGLQFLFEYFSETQRNKGNFPGRFSGRQFSNSRSEMNVSTLELGDSALYLCASSSSGGIGSYEQYFGPGTRLTVT.

V and J are TRBV5-1 and TRBJ1-1; D remains unclear. Trimming removed 0 bases at V and 5 bases at J, with 14 bases between. The germline V gene has CDR1 SGHRS and CDR2 YFSETQ. The CDR3 totals 15 residues. As DNA, the CDR3 is TGCGCCAGCAGCTTGGTCGGAGGGTCGGGAACTGAAGCTTTCTTT. Residues: CASSLVGGSGTEAFF.

The gene calls are TRBV6-4 and TRBJ1-1; D gene uncertain. The V end lost 3 bases, the J end lost 4 bases, and 12 bases lay between the germline ends. The CDR3 is 14 residues long. Germline V CDR1 and CDR2: MRHNA, SNTAGT. The CDR3 sequence: CASSEEGLGTEAFF. CDR3 sequence (DNA): TGTGCCAGCAGTGAAGAGGGATTGGGCACTGAAGCTTTCTTT.